What follows describes a single T cell receptor (beta chain). Its target is unknown. The CDR3 contains 15 residues. Losses at the gene ends were 1 base for V and 5 bases for J; bases not matched to a gene: 5. In germline, CDR1 is MGHRA, CDR2 YSYEKL. This record comes from a study of cytomegalovirus exposure and HLA in healthy donors. General study findings and limits: The study listed under 200 cytomegalovirus-associated TCR beta chains. In vitro data verified a few CMV-associated chains as specific for CMV antigens. The finding came from a later analysis; first-cohort TCR clusters tended to co-occur in the approximately 120 validation repertoires. Reportedly, diagnosis of cytomegalovirus status by the classifier showed high specificity and sensitivity.

Measured with immunoSEQ multiplex PCR; TCRdb has only the in-frame clones, and not every one. The sample includes 180,000 or so clones, 75% to 85% of them seen just once. The chain recombines TRBV4-1 with TRBJ2-3, with TRBD2 identical over 8 bases. The sequence was collected from a woman aged 25 to 39 in good health and CMV-seropositive. Sequenced: PBMCs. CDR3 in amino acids: CASSQAGRVRDTQYF. In DNA form, the CDR3 reads TGCGCCAGCAGCCAAGCCGGGAGGGTCCGAGATACGCAGTATTTT.